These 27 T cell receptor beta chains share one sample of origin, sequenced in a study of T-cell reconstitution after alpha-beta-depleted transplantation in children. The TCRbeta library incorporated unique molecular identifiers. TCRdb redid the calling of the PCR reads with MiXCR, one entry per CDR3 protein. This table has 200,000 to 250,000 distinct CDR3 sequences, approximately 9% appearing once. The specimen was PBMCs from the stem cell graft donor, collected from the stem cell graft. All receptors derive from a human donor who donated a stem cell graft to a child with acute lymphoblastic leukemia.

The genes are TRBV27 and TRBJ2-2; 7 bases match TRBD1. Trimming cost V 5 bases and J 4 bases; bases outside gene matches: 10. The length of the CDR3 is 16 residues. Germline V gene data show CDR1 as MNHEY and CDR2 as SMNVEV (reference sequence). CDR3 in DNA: TGTGCCAGCAGTGGTATTACAGGGGTAGGCACCGGGGAGCTGTTTTTT. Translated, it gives CASSGITGVGTGELFF.

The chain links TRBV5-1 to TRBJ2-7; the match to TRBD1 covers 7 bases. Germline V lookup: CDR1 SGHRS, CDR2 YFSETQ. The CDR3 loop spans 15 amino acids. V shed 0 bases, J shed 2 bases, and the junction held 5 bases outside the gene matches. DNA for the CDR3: TGCGCCAGCAGCTTGGTCCCGGGACAGACCTACGAGCAGTACTTC. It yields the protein CASSLVPGQTYEQYF.

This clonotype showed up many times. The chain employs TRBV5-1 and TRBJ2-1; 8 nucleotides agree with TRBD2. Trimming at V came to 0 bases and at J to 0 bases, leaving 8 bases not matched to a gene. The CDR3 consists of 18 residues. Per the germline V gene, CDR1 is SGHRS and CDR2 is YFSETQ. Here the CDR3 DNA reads TGCGCCAGCAGCTTGGCCGTCGGGAGGGGGTACTCCTACAATGAGCAGTTCTTC. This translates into CASSLAVGRGYSYNEQFF. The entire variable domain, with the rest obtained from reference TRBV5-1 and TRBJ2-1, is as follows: KAGVTQTPRYLIKTRGQQVTLSCSPISGHRSVSWYQQTPGQGLQFLFEYFSETQRNKGNFPGRFSGRQFSNSRSEMNVSTLELGDSALYLCASSLAVGRGYSYNEQFFGPGTRLTVL.

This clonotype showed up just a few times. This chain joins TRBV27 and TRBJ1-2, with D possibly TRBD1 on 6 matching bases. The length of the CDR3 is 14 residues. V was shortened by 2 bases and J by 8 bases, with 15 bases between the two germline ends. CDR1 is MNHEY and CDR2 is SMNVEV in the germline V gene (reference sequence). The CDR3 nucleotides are TGTGCCAGCAGTTTAAGGCAGAACCAGGGGGGCTACACCTTC. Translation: CASSLRQNQGGYTF.

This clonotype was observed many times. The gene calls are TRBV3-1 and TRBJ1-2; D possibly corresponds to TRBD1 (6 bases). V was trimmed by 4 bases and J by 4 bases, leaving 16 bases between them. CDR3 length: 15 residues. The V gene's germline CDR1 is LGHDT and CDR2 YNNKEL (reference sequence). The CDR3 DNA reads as TGTGCCAGCAGCCTCAGGGGAGAAAGGTTCTATGGCTACACCTTC. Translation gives CASSLRGERFYGYTF.

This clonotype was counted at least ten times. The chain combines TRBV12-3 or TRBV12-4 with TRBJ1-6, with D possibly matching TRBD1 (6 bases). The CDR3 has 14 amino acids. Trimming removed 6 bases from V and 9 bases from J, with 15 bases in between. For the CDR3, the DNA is TGTGCCAGCAGACCCTCAGGGGCGGGTTCACCCCTCCACTTT. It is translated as CASRPSGAGSPLHF.

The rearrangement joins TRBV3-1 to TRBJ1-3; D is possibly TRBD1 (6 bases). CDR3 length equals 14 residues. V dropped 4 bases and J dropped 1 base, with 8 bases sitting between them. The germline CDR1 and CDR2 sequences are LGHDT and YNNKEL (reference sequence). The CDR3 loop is CASSRRGSGNTIYF. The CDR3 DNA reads TGTGCCAGCAGCCGCAGGGGTTCTGGAAACACCATATATTTT.

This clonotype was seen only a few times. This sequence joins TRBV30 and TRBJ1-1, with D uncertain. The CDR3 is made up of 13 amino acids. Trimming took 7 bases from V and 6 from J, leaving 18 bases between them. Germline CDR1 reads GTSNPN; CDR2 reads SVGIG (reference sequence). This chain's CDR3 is CASALPLRSEAFF. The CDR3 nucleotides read TGTGCCTCGGCCCTGCCCTTGCGGTCTGAAGCTTTCTTT.

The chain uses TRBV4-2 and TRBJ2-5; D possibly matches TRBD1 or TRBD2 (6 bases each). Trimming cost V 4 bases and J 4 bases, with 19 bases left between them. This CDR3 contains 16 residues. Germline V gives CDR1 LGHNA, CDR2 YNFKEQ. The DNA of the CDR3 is TGTGCCAGCAGCCGAGAGGCTACCGGGGGCGTAGAGACCCAGTACTTC. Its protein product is CASSREATGGVETQYF.

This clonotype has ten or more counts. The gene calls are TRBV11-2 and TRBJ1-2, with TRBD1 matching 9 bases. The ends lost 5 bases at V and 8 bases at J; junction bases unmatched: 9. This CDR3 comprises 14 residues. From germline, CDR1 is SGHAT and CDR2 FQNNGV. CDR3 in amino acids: CASSPSGTGRGYTF. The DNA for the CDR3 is TGTGCCAGCAGCCCATCCGGGACAGGGCGCGGCTACACCTTC.

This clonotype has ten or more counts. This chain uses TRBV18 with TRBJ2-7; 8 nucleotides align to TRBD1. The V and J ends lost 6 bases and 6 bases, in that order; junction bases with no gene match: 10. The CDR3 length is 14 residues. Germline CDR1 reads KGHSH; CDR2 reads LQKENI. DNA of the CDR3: TGTGCCAGCTCCCCAGGGGGCGGGGAGTCCGAGCAGTACTTC. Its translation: CASSPGGGESEQYF.

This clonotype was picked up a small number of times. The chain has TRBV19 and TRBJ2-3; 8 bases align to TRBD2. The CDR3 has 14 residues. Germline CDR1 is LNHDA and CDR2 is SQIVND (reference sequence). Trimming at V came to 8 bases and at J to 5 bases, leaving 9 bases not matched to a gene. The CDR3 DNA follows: TGTGCCAGTGCTTCGCGGGGGGCCAGAGATACGCAGTATTTT. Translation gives CASASRGARDTQYF.

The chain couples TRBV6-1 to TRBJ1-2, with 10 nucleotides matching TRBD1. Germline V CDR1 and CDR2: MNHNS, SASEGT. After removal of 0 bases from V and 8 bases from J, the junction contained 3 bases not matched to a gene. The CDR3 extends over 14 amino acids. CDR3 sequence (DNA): TGTGCCAGCAGTGAAGCGACAGGGGGCTACGGCTACACCTTC. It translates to CASSEATGGYGYTF.

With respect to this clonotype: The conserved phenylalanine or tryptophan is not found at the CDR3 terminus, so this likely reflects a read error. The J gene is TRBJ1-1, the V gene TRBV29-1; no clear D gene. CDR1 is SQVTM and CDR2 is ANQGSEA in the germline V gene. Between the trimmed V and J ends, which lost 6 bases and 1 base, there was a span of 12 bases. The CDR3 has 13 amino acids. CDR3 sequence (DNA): TGCAGCGTCTCGTACAATGCGAACACTGAAGCTTTCATT. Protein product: CSVSYNANTEAFI.

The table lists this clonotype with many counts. CDR3 in amino acids: CASKIETNTGELFF. The CDR3 nucleotides read TGTGCCAGCAAGATAGAGACGAACACCGGGGAGCTGTTTTTT. The rearrangement uses TRBV2 and TRBJ2-2; D ambiguous. Germline CDR1 SNHLY, CDR2 FYNNEI. V lost 7 bases and J lost 0, with 9 bases in between. CDR3 size: 14 residues.

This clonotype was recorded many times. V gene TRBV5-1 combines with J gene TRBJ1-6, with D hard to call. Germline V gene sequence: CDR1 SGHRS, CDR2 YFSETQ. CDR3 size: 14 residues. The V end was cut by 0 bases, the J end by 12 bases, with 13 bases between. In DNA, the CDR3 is TGCGCCAGCAGCTTGGACTTGGGAGTCCTACCCCTCCACTTT. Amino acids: CASSLDLGVLPLHF.

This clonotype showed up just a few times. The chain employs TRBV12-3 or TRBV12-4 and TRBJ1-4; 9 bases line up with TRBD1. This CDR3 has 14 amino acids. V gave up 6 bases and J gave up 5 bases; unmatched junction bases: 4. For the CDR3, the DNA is TGTGCCAGCAGCACCGGGACAGGGAATGAAAAACTGTTTTTT. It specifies CASSTGTGNEKLFF.

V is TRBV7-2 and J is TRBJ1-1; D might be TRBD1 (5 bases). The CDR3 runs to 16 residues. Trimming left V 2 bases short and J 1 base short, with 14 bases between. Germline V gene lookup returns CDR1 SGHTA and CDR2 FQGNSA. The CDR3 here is CASSLSLGRWNTEAFF. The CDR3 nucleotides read TGTGCCAGCAGCTTATCCCTGGGACGGTGGAACACTGAAGCTTTCTTT. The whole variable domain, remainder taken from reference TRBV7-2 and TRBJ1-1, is GAGVSQSPSNKVTEKGKDVELRCDPISGHTALYWYRQSLGQGLEFLIYFQGNSAPDKSGLPSDRFSAERTGGSVSTLTIQRTQQEDSAVYLCASSLSLGRWNTEAFFGQGTRLTVV.

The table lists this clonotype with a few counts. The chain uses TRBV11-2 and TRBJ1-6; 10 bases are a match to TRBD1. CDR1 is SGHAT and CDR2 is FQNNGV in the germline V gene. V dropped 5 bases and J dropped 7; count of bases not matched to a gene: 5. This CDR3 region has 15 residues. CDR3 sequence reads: CASSLWTGGNSPLHF. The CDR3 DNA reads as TGTGCCAGCAGCCTTTGGACAGGGGGAAATTCACCCCTCCACTTT.

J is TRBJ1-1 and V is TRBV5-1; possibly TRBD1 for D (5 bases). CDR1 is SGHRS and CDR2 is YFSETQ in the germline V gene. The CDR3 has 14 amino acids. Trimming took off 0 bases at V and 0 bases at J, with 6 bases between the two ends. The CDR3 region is CASSLEGLNTEAFF. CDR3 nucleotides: TGCGCCAGCAGCTTGGAGGGGCTGAACACTGAAGCTTTCTTT.

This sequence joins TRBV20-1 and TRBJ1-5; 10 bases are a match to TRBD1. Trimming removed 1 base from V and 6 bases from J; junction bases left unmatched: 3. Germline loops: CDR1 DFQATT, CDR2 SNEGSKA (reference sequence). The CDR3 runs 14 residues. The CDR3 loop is CSARGQGAGQPQHF. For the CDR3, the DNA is TGCAGTGCTAGAGGACAGGGGGCTGGTCAGCCCCAGCATTTT.

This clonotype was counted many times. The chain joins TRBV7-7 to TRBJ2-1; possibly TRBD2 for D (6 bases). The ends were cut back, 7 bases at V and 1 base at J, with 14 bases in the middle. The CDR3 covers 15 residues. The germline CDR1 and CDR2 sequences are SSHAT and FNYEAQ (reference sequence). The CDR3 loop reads CASTPSGGSYNEQFF. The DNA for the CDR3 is TGTGCCAGCACCCCGTCTGGGGGGTCCTACAATGAGCAGTTCTTC.

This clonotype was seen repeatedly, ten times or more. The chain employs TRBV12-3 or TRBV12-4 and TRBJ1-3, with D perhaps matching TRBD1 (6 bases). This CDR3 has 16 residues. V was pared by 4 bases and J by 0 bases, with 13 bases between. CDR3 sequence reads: CASSSQQGSSGNTIYF. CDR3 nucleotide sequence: TGTGCCAGCAGTTCTCAACAGGGCTCCTCTGGAAACACCATATATTTT.

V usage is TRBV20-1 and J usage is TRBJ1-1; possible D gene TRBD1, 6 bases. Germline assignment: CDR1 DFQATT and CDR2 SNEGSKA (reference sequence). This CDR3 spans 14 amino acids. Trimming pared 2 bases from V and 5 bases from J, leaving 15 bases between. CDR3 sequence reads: CSARRVGGGTEAFF. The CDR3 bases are TGCAGTGCTAGAAGGGTAGGGGGGGGGACTGAAGCTTTCTTT.

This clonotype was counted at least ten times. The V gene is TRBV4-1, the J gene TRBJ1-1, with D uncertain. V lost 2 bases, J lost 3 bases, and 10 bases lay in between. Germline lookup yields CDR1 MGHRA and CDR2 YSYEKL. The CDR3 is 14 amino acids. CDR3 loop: CASSQQIGDTEAFF. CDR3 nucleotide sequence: TGCGCCAGCAGCCAACAAATCGGGGACACTGAAGCTTTCTTT.

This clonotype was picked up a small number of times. CDR3 sequence (DNA): TGCGCCAGCAGCTGGAAAACAGGGAACACCGGGGAGCTGTTTTTT. It is translated as CASSWKTGNTGELFF. V usage is TRBV5-1 and J usage is TRBJ2-2, with D perhaps TRBD1 (5 bases). The CDR3 is 15 amino acids. Germline V CDR1 and CDR2: SGHRS, YFSETQ. V gave up 3 bases and J gave up 1 base, with 10 bases separating them. The full variable domain, in which reference TRBV5-1 and TRBJ2-2 provide the parts outside the CDR3, is KAGVTQTPRYLIKTRGQQVTLSCSPISGHRSVSWYQQTPGQGLQFLFEYFSETQRNKGNFPGRFSGRQFSNSRSEMNVSTLELGDSALYLCASSWKTGNTGELFFGEGSRLTVL.

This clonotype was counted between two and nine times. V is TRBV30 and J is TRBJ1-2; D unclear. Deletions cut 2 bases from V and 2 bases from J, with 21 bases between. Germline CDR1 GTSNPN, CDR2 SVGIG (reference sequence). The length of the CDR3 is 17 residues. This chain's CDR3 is CAWSPVRTMGFNYGYTF. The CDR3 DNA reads TGTGCCTGGAGTCCAGTGCGGACGATGGGGTTCAACTATGGCTACACCTTC. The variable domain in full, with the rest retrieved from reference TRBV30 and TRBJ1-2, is SQTIHQWPATLVQPVGSPLSLECTVEGTSNPNLYWYRQAAGRGLQLLFYSVGIGQISSEVPQNLSASRPQDRQFILSSKKLLLSDSGFYLCAWSPVRTMGFNYGYTFGSGTRLTVV.